The text below deals with one T cell receptor beta chain. TCRdb reprocessed the 5' RACE reads and keeps a single row for each CDR3 protein, giving no DNA. This sample's table reports about 170,000 distinct CDR3 sequences. The data belong to a study of T cells expressing NK-cell markers. Study as a whole: Seven donors tested HCMV-seropositive and one tested seronegative among the eight sequenced.

The CDR3 has 15 residues. CDR1 is MNHEY and CDR2 is SVGAGI in the germline V gene. The origin of this receptor is a man between 18 and 69 years old in good health. Sample: blood T cells: a sorted CD56 or NKG2C T cell subset, CD4+ or CD8+ T cells, or bulk PBMC T cells (not recorded which). The chain couples TRBV6-5 to TRBJ2-3; TCRdb's D gene call, TRBD1, goes unchecked for lack of DNA. The CDR3 loop is CASSLTGLGADTQYF.